The 8 T cell receptor beta chains below come from one sample, sequenced in a study of T cell responses to AZD1222 COVID-19 vaccine. Using immunoSEQ multiplex PCR, the repertoire was profiled, and TCRdb retains in-frame clones only, with some absent. Altogether 80,000 to 90,000 clones are present, around nine tenths being singletons, with the ten largest covering 5%. This sample comprised peripheral blood, obtained 28 days after the second AZD1222 dose. The receptors were sampled from an adult who received the AZD1222 COVID-19 vaccine.

This sequence joins TRBV6-5 and TRBJ1-5; D is uncertain. Germline V gene lookup returns CDR1 MNHEY and CDR2 SVGAGI. V gave up 6 bases and J gave up 8 bases, with 20 bases separating them. This CDR3 region has 15 residues. CDR3 loop: CASSPGAIPLEPQHF. Written as DNA, the CDR3 is TGTGCCAGCAGCCCGGGAGCGATCCCCCTGGAGCCCCAGCATTTT.

The V and J genes are TRBV19 and TRBJ1-6; TRBD1 matches at 8 bases. The CDR3 sequence is 15 residues long. CDR1 and CDR2 (germline): LNHDA, SQIVND (reference sequence). Losses at the gene ends were 7 bases for V and 3 bases for J; bases not matched to a gene: 5. The CDR3 DNA sequence: TGTGCCAGTACCGGACAGGGCGGCTATAATTCACCCCTCCACTTT. It encodes CASTGQGGYNSPLHF.

The chain has TRBV19 and TRBJ1-2; unclear D gene. The CDR3 runs 16 residues. Germline lookup yields CDR1 LNHDA and CDR2 SQIVND (reference sequence). Trimming shortened V by 10 bases and J by 5 bases, and 26 bases separated the two germline ends. The CDR3 region is CATTVTRAALGYGYTF. CDR3 nucleotide sequence: TGTGCCACCACGGTGACCCGGGCCGCCTTGGGGTATGGCTACACCTTC.

In its sample, this clone was seen once. Compared with germline, one end of the junction differs, possibly owing to a read error. V usage is TRBV5-1 and J usage is TRBJ2-5, with 7 bases matching TRBD1. Germline values: CDR1 SGHRS, CDR2 YFSETQ. The CDR3 is 15 amino acids. The CDR3 sequence is CASSLAGDPTGVQHF. DNA for the CDR3: TGCGCCAGCAGCTTGGCCGGAGACCCAACAGGGGTTCAGCACTTC.

The chain is built from TRBV5-5 and TRBJ2-2, with 8 bases lining up with TRBD2. Germline CDR1 and CDR2: SGHKS and YYEKEE (reference sequence). The CDR3 loop spans 16 amino acids. The V segment lost 4 bases and the J segment 1 base; nucleotides outside the gene matches: 6. The DNA of the CDR3 is TGTGCCAGCAGCACACGGACTAGCCGGAACACCGGGGAGCTGTTTTTT. It codes for CASSTRTSRNTGELFF.

V is TRBV2 and J is TRBJ1-2, with D uncertain. Germline assignment: CDR1 SNHLY and CDR2 FYNNEI. V lost 8 bases to trimming and J lost 4 bases, with 14 bases between them. The CDR3 extends over 13 amino acids. CDR3 DNA sequence: TGTGCCAGCGCCCCGGGAGTCTTCTATGGCTACACCTTC. The encoded protein is CASAPGVFYGYTF.

The chain has TRBV9 and TRBJ2-5; 9 nucleotides match TRBD2. The CDR3 runs to 16 residues. Germline values: CDR1 SGDLS, CDR2 YYNGEE. The trim removed 0 bases at V and 5 bases at J, leaving 8 bases unmatched. The DNA for the CDR3 is TGTGCCAGCAGCGTAGGGGCTAGCGGGGATCTGGAGACCCAGTACTTC. Its translation is CASSVGASGDLETQYF.

This rearrangement joins TRBV7-3 to TRBJ2-2, with a possible D match to TRBD1 (5 bases). Trimming took off 4 bases at V and 2 bases at J, with 8 bases between the two ends. Per the germline V gene, CDR1 is SGHTA and CDR2 is FQGTGA. The CDR3 is 14 amino acids. The CDR3 DNA sequence: TGTGCCAGCAGCTGGGGCACCAACACCGGGGAGCTGTTTTTT. Its translation: CASSWGTNTGELFF.